Shown below are 9 T cell receptor beta chains from a single sample sequenced in a study of blood T cell repertoires in COVID-19. Clones were read by immunoSEQ multiplex PCR, and TCRdb kept only the in-frame ones, dropping some. The sample has 200,000 to 300,000 clones, about nine tenths seen once. The specimen was peripheral blood. The receptors stem from a middle-aged woman who had recovered from COVID-19.

The V call is TRBV12-5, the J call TRBJ2-5; 9 bases fit TRBD2. Germline CDR1 and CDR2: LGHNT and FRNRAP. V was pared by 7 bases and J by 4 bases, with 7 bases of the junction left unmatched. This CDR3 comprises 14 residues. CDR3 region: CASARSGGGETQYF. The CDR3 nucleotides are TGTGCTAGTGCCCGTAGCGGGGGCGGAGAGACCCAGTACTTC.

This chain links TRBV5-5 with TRBJ2-7, with D perhaps matching TRBD2 (5 bases). Trimming pared 5 bases from V and 0 bases from J, leaving 12 bases between. Per germline, CDR1 SGHKS and CDR2 YYEKEE (reference sequence). The CDR3 is 14 residues long. CDR3 residues: CASRGLTPSYEQYF. CDR3 DNA: TGTGCCAGCAGAGGACTTACACCCTCCTACGAGCAGTACTTC.

In its sample, this clone was seen once. The V and J genes are TRBV18 and TRBJ2-7; 9 positions agree with TRBD1. The germline V gene encodes CDR1 KGHSH and CDR2 LQKENI. Trimming removed 6 bases from V and 0 bases from J; junction bases left unmatched: 3. The CDR3 extends over 14 amino acids. In nucleotides, the CDR3 is TGTGCCAGCTCGGACAGGGGCCACTCCTACGAGCAGTACTTC. This codes for CASSDRGHSYEQYF.

This clone was observed a single time. This rearrangement joins TRBV4-1 to TRBJ1-4; D gene uncertain. Deletions cut 0 bases from V and 2 bases from J, with 13 bases between. Germline CDR1 reads MGHRA; CDR2 reads YSYEKL. The CDR3 has 17 residues. The CDR3 DNA follows: TGCGCCAGCAGCCAAGATGGATTTCGAGGGACTAATGAAAAACTGTTTTTT. Protein: CASSQDGFRGTNEKLFF.

The chain joins TRBV20-1 to TRBJ1-3; D is uncertain. V lost 5 bases and J lost 8, with 10 bases in between. The CDR3 covers 11 residues. Germline CDR1 is DFQATT and CDR2 is SNEGSKA (reference sequence). The CDR3 here is CSASIGDTIYF. DNA of the CDR3: TGCAGTGCTTCCATCGGAGACACCATATATTTT.

The chain has TRBV2 and TRBJ2-1; tentatively, D is TRBD1 (5 bases). There are 15 residues in the CDR3. The ends were cut back, 1 base at V and 2 bases at J, with 9 bases in the middle. Germline-derived CDR1 and CDR2 are SNHLY and FYNNEI. CDR3 loop: CASSEGGAPYNEQFF. In DNA form, the CDR3 reads TGTGCCAGCAGTGAAGGGGGCGCCCCCTACAATGAGCAGTTCTTC. The full variable domain, its missing parts supplied by reference TRBV2 and TRBJ2-1, is EPEVTQTPSHQVTQMGQEVILRCVPISNHLYFYWYRQILGQKVEFLVSFYNNEISEKSEIFDDQFSVERPDGSNFTLKIRSTKLEDSAMYFCASSEGGAPYNEQFFGPGTRLTVL.

The rearrangement uses TRBV19 and TRBJ1-5, with 9 bases fitting TRBD1. CDR3 length: 17 residues. Germline V gene lookup returns CDR1 LNHDA and CDR2 SQIVND (reference sequence). V trimming: 4 bases; J trimming: 2 bases; junction bases outside the gene matches: 9. The CDR3 loop reads CASSTRDRVVGNQPQHF. The CDR3 DNA follows: TGTGCCAGTAGTACTCGGGACAGGGTGGTCGGCAATCAGCCCCAGCATTTT.

The chain carries TRBV1 and TRBJ2-3; the D segment call TRBD2 is taken from the table without a DNA check. TRBV1 is a listed pseudogene. This CDR3 region has 16 residues. The CDR3 sequence: CTSSQEGRGSTDTQYF. CDR3 in DNA: TGCACCAGCAGCCAAGAGGGGCGGGGCAGCACAGATACGCAGTATTTT.

J is TRBJ2-5 and V is TRBV9, with TRBD2 as a possible D gene (5 bases). Deletions cut 0 bases from V and 5 bases from J, with 11 bases between. This CDR3 is 14 amino acids long. Germline-derived CDR1 and CDR2 are SGDLS and YYNGEE. The CDR3 region is CASSVGELDETQYF. The CDR3 coding sequence is TGTGCCAGCAGCGTAGGGGAACTAGATGAGACCCAGTACTTC.